What follows is one T cell receptor beta chain and its context. Its antigen is unidentified. The treatment: roughly 10-day PBMC culture with coronavirus spike peptide pools or control peptides (ViraFEST assay). At days 3 and 7, half the medium was exchanged for fresh IL-2 medium. Oncomine TCR Beta short-read sequencing was applied to DNA from cultured CD4+ T cells. It was cultured CD4+ T cells from which genomic DNA was extracted. TCRdb reprocessed the PCR reads via MiXCR and lists one record per CDR3 protein. The sample consists of about 15,000 distinct CDR3 sequences, about 46% of them appearing once. This specimen belongs to a study of vaccination and CD4 T cells after COVID-19. General study points: For convalescent patients, a median roughly 87% of reactive clones surfaced exclusively after vaccination.

The CDR3 is made up of 15 amino acids. CDR1 SEHNR and CDR2 FQNEAQ come from the germline V gene (reference sequence). V gave up 2 bases and J gave up 5 bases; unmatched junction bases: 3. This TCR was sampled from a human donor who had recovered from COVID-19. This sequence joins TRBV7-9 and TRBJ2-3; TRBD2 aligns across 11 bases. The sample taken for sequencing was CD4+ T cells from blood, cultured in vitro. The CDR3 loop is CASSLNSGREDTQYF. DNA of the CDR3: TGTGCCAGCAGCTTAAATAGCGGGAGGGAAGATACGCAGTATTTT.